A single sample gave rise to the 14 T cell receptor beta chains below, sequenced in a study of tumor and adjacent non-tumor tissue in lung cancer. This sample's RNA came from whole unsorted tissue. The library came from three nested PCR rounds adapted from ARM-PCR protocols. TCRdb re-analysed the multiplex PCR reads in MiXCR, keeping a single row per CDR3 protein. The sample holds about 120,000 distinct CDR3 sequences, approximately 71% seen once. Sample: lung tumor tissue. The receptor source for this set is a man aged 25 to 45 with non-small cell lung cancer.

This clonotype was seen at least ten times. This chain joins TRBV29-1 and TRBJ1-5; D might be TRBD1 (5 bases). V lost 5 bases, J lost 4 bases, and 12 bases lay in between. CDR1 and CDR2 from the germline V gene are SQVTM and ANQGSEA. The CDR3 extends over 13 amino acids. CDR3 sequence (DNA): TGCAGCGTTAGGGGAAGCCAGAATCAGCCCCAGCATTTT. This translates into CSVRGSQNQPQHF.

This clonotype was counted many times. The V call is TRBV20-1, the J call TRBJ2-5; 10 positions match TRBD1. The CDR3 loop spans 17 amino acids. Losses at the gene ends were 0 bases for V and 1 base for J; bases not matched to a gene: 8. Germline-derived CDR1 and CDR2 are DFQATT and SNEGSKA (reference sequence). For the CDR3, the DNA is TGCAGTGCTAGAGATTACCGGGACAGGGGCTTCCAAGAGACCCAGTACTTC. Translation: CSARDYRDRGFQETQYF.

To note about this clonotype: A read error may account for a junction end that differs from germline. In DNA form, the CDR3 reads TGCAGTGCAAAGATGGCTAGCAGCGAGCAGCACTTT. As protein: CSAKMASSEQHF. This chain links TRBV20-1 with TRBJ2-7, with a tentative D call TRBD2 (5 bases). Germline lookup yields CDR1 DFQATT and CDR2 SNEGSKA (reference sequence). The CDR3 runs to 12 residues.

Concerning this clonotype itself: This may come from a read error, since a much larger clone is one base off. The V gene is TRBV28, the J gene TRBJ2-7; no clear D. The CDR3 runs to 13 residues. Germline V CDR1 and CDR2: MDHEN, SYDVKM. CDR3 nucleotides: TGTGCCAGCAGGGGCCATATTTCCTACGAGGAGTACTTC. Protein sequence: CASRGHISYEEYF.

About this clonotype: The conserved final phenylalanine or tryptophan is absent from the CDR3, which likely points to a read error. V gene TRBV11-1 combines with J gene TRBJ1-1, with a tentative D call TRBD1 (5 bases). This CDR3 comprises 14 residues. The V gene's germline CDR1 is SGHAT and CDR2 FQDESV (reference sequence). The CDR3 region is CASSLGGPNTVAFY. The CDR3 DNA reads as TGTGCCAGCAGCTTAGGGGGCCCGAACACTGTAGCTTTCTAT.

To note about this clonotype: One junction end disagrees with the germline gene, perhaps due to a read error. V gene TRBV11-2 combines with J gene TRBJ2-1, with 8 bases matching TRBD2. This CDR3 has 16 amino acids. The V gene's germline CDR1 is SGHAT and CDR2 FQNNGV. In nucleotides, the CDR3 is TGTACCAGCAGCTATACCGTAAGCGGGGGCTACAATGAGCAGTTCTTC. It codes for CTSSYTVSGGYNEQFF.

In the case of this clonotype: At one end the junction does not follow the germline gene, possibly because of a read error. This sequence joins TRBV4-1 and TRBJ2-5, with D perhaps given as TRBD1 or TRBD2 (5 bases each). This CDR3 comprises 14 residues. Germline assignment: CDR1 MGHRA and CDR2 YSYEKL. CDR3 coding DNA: TGCACCAGCAACCCCCCCGGGACCCAAGAGACCCAGTACTTC. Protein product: CTSNPPGTQETQYF.

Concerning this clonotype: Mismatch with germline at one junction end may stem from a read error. As DNA, the CDR3 is TGTGGCAGCAGCCAAGCTCAAACAGGGACTGGAAACACCATATATTTC. It codes for CGSSQAQTGTGNTIYF. V gene TRBV4-2 combines with J gene TRBJ1-3; tentative D call: TRBD1 (6 bases). The germline V gene has CDR1 LGHNA and CDR2 YNFKEQ. The CDR3 covers 16 residues.

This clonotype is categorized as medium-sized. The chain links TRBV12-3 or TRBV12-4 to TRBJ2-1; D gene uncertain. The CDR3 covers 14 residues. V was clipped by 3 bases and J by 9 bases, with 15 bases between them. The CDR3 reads CASSFGSNPTEQFF. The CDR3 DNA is TGTGCCAGCAGTTTTGGTTCCAACCCCACTGAGCAGTTCTTC.

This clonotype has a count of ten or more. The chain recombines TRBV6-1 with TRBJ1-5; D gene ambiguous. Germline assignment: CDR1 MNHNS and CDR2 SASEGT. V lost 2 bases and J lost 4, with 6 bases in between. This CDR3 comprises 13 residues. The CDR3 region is CASSEYVNQPQHF. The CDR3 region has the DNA TGTGCCAGCAGTGAATACGTTAATCAGCCCCAGCATTTT.

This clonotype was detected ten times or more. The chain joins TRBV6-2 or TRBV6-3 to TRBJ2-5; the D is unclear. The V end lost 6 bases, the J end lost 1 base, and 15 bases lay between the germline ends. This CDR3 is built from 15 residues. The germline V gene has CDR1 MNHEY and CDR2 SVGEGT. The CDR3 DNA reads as TGTGCCAGCAGCCTCCTACGTGAGTTCCAAGAGACCCAGTACTTC. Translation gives CASSLLREFQETQYF.

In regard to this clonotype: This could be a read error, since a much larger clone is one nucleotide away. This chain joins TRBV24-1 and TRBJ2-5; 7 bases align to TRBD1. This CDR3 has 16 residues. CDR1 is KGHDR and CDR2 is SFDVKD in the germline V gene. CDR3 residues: CATSDSDRVGQETHYF. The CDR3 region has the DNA TGTGCCACCAGTGACTCAGACAGGGTAGGCCAAGAGACCCATTACTTC.

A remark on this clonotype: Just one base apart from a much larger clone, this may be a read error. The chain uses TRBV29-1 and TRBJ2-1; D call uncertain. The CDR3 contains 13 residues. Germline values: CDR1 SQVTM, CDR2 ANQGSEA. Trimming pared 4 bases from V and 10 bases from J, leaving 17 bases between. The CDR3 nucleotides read TGCAGCGTTGTAGAGTATGGCCAAGGGGAGCAGTTCTTC. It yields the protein CSVVEYGQGEQFF.

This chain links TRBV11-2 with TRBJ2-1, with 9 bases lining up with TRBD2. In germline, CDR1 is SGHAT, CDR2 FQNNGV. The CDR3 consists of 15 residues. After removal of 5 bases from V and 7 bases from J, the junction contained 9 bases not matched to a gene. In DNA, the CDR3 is TGTGCCAGCAGCGGTACTGCGGGAGGGAATAATGAGCAGTTCTTC. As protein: CASSGTAGGNNEQFF.